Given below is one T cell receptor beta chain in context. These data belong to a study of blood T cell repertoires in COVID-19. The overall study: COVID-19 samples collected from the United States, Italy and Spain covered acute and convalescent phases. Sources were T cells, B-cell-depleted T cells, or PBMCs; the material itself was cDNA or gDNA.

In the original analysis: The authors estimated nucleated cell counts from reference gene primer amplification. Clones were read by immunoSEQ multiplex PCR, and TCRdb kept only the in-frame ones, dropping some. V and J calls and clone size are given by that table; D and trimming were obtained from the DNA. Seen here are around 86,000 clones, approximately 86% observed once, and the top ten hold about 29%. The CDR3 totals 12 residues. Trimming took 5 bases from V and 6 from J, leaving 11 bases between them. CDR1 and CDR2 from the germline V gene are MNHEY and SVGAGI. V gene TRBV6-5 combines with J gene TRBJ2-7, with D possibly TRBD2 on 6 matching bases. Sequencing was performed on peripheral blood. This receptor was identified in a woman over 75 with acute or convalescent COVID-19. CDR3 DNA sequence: TGTGCCAGCAGTCCACAGGAGGGCGAGCAGTACTTC. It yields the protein CASSPQEGEQYF.